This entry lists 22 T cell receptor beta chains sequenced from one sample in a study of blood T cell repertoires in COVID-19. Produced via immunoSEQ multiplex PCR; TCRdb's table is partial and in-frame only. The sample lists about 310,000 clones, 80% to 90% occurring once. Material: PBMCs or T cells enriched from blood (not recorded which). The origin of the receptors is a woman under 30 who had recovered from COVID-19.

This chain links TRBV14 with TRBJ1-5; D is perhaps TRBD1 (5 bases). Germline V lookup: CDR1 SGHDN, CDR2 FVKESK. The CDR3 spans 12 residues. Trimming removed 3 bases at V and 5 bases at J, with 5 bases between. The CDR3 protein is CASSHRDQPQHF. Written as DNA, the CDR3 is TGTGCCAGCAGCCACAGGGATCAGCCCCAGCATTTT.

This chain's CDR3 is CASSSQTGPGYTF. For the CDR3, the DNA is TGTGCCAGCAGCTCGCAAACAGGGCCTGGCTACACCTTC. The chain employs TRBV7-9 and TRBJ1-2; TRBD1 is a possible D gene (6 bases). Germline V gene sequence: CDR1 SEHNR, CDR2 FQNEAQ (reference sequence). The CDR3 extends over 13 amino acids. The V end was cut by 4 bases, the J end by 7 bases, with 13 bases between.

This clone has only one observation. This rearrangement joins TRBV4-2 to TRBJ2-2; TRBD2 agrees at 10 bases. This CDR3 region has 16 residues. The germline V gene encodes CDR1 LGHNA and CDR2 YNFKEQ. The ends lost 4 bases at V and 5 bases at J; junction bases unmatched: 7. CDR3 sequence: CASSPSGGAGTGELFF. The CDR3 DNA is TGTGCCAGCAGCCCTAGCGGGGGTGCTGGGACCGGGGAGCTGTTTTTT.

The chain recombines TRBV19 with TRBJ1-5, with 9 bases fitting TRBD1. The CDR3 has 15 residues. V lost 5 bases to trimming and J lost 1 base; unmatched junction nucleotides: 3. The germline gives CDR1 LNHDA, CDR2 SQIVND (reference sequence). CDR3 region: CASSPGTGSNQPQHF. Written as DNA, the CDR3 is TGTGCCAGTAGTCCCGGGACAGGGAGCAATCAGCCCCAGCATTTT.

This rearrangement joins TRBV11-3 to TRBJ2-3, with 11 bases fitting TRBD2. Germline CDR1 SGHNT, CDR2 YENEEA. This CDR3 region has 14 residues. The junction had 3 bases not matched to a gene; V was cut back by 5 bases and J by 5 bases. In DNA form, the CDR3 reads TGTGCCAGCAGCACCGGGACTAGCGGAGATACGCAGTATTTT. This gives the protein CASSTGTSGDTQYF.

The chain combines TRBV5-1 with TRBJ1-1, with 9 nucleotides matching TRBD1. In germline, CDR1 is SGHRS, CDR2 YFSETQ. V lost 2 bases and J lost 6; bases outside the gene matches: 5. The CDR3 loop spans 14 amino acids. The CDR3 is CASSFRDRVSEAFF. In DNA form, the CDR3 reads TGCGCCAGCAGCTTCCGGGACAGGGTCTCTGAAGCTTTCTTT.

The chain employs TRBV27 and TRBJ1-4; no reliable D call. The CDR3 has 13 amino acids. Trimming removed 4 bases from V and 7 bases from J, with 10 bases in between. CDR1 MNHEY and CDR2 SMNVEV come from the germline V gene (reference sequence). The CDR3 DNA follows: TGTGCCAGCAGTTCCTCTGTCGGTGAAAAACTGTTTTTT. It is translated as CASSSSVGEKLFF. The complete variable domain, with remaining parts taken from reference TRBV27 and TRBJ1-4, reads EAQVTQNPRYLITVTGKKLTVTCSQNMNHEYMSWYRQDPGLGLRQIYYSMNVEVTDKGDVPEGYKVSRKEKRNFPLILESPSPNQTSLYFCASSSSVGEKLFFGSGTQLSVL.

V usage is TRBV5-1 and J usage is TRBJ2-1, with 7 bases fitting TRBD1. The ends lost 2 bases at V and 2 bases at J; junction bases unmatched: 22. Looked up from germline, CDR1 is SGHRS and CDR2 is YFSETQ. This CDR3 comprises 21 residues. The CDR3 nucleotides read TGCGCCAGCAGCTTAAATACTGACAGGGTCAGATTGGAGGATACCTACAATGAGCAGTTCTTC. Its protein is CASSLNTDRVRLEDTYNEQFF.

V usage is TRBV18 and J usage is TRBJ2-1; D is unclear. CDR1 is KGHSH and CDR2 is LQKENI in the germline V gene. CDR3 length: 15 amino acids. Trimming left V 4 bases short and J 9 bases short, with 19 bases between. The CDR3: CASSLMGPRSGEQFF. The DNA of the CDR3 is TGTGCCAGCTCACTCATGGGTCCCCGCTCGGGTGAGCAGTTCTTC.

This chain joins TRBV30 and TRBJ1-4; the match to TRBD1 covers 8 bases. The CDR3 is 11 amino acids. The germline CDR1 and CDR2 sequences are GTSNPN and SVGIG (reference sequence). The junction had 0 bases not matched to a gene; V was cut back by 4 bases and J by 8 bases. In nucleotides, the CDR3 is TGTGCCTGGACAGGGGGCGAAAAACTGTTTTTT. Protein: CAWTGGEKLFF.

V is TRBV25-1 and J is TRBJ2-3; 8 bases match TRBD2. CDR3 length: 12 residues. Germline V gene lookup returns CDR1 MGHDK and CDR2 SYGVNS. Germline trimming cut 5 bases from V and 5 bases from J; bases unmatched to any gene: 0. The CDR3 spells CASSSGRDTQYF. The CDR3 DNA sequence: TGTGCCAGCAGTAGCGGGAGAGATACGCAGTATTTT.

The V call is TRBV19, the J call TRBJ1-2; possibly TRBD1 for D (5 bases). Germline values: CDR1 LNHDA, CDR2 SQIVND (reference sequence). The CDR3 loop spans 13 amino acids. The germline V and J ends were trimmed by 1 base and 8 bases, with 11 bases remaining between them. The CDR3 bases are TGTGCCAGTAGTATAGGCCAGGGTCACGGCTACACCTTC. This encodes CASSIGQGHGYTF. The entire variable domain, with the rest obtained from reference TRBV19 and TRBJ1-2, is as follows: DGGITQSPKYLFRKEGQNVTLSCEQNLNHDAMYWYRQDPGQGLRLIYYSQIVNDFQKGDIAEGYSVSREKKESFPLTVTSAQKNPTAFYLCASSIGQGHGYTFGSGTRLTVV.

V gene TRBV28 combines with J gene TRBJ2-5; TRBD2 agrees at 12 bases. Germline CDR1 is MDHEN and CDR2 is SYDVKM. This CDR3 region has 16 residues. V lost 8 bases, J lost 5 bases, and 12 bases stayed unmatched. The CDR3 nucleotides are TGTGCCAGCGGTACTAGCGGGAGGACCCGGTCGGAGACCCAGTACTTC. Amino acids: CASGTSGRTRSETQYF.

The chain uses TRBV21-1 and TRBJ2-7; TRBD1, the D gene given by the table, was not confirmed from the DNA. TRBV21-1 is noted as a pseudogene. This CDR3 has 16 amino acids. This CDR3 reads CASSKVTSRSTYEQYF. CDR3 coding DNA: TGTGCCAGCAGCAAAGTAACCAGTCGCTCAACCTACGAGCAGTACTTC.

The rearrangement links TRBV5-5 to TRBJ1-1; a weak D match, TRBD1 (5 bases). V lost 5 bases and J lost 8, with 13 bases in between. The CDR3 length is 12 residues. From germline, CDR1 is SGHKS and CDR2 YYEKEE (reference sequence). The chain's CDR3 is CASSRTTQEAFF. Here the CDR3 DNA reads TGTGCCAGCAGTAGGACAACACAAGAAGCTTTCTTT.

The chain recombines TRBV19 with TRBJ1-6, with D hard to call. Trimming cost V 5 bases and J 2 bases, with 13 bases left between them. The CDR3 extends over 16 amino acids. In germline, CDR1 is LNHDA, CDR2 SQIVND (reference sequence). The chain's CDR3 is CASSDRTETYNSPLHF. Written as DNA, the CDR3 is TGTGCCAGTAGTGACCGAACAGAAACCTATAATTCACCCCTCCACTTT.

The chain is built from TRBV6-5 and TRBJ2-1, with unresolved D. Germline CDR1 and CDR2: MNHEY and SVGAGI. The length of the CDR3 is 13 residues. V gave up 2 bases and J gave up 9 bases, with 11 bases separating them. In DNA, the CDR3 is TGTGCCAGCAGTTACAGTCAGTTTGGTGAGCAGTTCTTC. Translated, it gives CASSYSQFGEQFF.

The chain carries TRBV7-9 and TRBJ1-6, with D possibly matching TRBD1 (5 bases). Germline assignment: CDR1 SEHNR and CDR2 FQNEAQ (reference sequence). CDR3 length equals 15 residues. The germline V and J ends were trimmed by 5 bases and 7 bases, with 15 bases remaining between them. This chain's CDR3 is CASSTTGFWNSPLHF. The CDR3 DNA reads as TGTGCCAGCAGCACAACAGGATTCTGGAATTCACCCCTCCACTTT. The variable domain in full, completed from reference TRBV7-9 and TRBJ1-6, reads DTGVSQNPRHKITKRGQNVTFRCDPISEHNRLYWYRQTLGQGPEFLTYFQNEAQLEKSRLLSDRFSAERPKGSFSTLEIQRTEQGDSAMYLCASSTTGFWNSPLHFGNGTRLTVT.

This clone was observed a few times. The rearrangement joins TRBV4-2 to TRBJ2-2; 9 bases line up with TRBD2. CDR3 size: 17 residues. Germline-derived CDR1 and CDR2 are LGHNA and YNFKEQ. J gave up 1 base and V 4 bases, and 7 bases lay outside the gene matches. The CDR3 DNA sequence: TGTGCCAGCAGCCTTTCCTATAGCGGGGGGAACACCGGGGAGCTGTTTTTT. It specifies CASSLSYSGGNTGELFF.

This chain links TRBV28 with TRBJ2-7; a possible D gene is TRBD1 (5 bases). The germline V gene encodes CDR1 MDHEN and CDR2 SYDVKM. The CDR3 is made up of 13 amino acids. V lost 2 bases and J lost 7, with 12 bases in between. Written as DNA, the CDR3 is TGTGCCAGCAGTTTAGACAGATATTGGGAGCAGTACTTC. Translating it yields CASSLDRYWEQYF.

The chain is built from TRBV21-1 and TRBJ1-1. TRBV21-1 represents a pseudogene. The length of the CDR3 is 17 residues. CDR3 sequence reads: CASSPNIVLRGNTEAFF. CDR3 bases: TGTGCCAGCAGCCCTAACATCGTACTGAGAGGGAACACTGAAGCTTTCTTT.

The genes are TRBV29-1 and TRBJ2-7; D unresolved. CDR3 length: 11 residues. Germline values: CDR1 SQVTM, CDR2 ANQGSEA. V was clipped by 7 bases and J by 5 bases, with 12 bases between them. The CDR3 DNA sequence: TGCAGCGATGCAGGTTCCCACGAGCAGTACTTC. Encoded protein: CSDAGSHEQYF.